This TCR beta chain derives from a study of blood T cell repertoires in COVID-19. CDR3 length equals 17 residues. The trim removed 5 bases at V and 3 bases at J, leaving 9 bases unmatched. Germline assignment: CDR1 SGHTA and CDR2 FQGNSA. Clones were sequenced by immunoSEQ multiplex PCR, and TCRdb holds only the in-frame ones, with some missing. The sample includes more than 150,000 clones, around 73% seen only once; the top ten take 17%. This sequence originates from a woman aged 45-65 years who had recovered from COVID-19. Sequencing input: PBMCs or T cells enriched from blood (not recorded which). This rearrangement joins TRBV7-2 to TRBJ2-2; 10 nucleotides align to TRBD2. CDR3 nucleotides: TGTGCCAGCAGCCTACATCCTAGCGGGAGTTACACCGGGGAGCTGTTTTTT. This encodes CASSLHPSGSYTGELFF. The whole variable domain, remainder taken from reference TRBV7-2 and TRBJ2-2, is GAGVSQSPSNKVTEKGKDVELRCDPISGHTALYWYRQSLGQGLEFLIYFQGNSAPDKSGLPSDRFSAERTGGSVSTLTIQRTQQEDSAVYLCASSLHPSGSYTGELFFGEGSRLTVL.